What follows are 17 T cell receptor beta chains derived from one specimen sequenced in a study of T cell changes during pregnancy in multiple sclerosis. Repertoires were generated with immunoSEQ multiplex PCR, while TCRdb's copy carries only in-frame clones and drops some. The repertoire holds about 51,000 clones, with 75% to 95% as singletons. The starting material was CD8+ T cells from peripheral blood mononuclear cells, obtained in the second trimester of pregnancy. The receptors here all came from a female donor with multiple sclerosis, enrolled in a pregnancy study.

The chain couples TRBV7-8 to TRBJ2-3; 11 positions agree with TRBD2. The CDR3 is 21 residues long. In germline, CDR1 is SGHVS, CDR2 FQNEAQ. V lost 6 bases, J lost 4 bases, and 24 bases stayed unmatched. CDR3 loop: CASSLAGGDTPRILRADTQYF. The CDR3 bases are TGTGCCAGCAGTCTAGCGGGGGGTGACACGCCGCGTATTTTGAGGGCAGATACGCAGTATTTT.

V usage is TRBV7-6 and J usage is TRBJ2-7; the D gene is possibly TRBD1 (5 bases). The CDR3 runs to 14 residues. CDR1 and CDR2 (germline): SGHVS, FNYEAQ. The V gene lost 5 bases and the J gene lost 3 bases, with 14 bases spanning the gap. The CDR3 here is CASSPPRQIYEQYF. The CDR3 DNA sequence: TGTGCCAGCAGCCCCCCGCGACAGATCTACGAGCAGTACTTC.

This chain connects TRBV6-5 to TRBJ2-7; maybe TRBD2 (7 bases). V was clipped by 2 bases and J by 5 bases, with 19 bases between them. This CDR3 has 16 residues. Germline V gives CDR1 MNHEY, CDR2 SVGAGI. The CDR3 bases are TGTGCCAGCAGTTACCGGGTCGGGGGGCGCTTGGACGAGCAGTACTTC. Residues: CASSYRVGGRLDEQYF.

This chain uses TRBV11-2 with TRBJ2-7; 9 nucleotides match TRBD2. This CDR3 is built from 15 residues. Looked up from germline, CDR1 is SGHAT and CDR2 is FQNNGV. Trimming at V came to 1 base and at J to 2 bases, leaving 3 bases not matched to a gene. CDR3 bases: TGTGCCAGCAGCTTAGGCGGGGGGGTGACCTACGAGCAGTACTTC. Its protein is CASSLGGGVTYEQYF.

The chain joins TRBV4-3 to TRBJ1-2, with D perhaps matching TRBD1 (5 bases). Germline assignment: CDR1 LGHNA and CDR2 YSLEER. The V end lost 0 bases, the J end lost 4 bases, and 15 bases lay between the germline ends. The CDR3 covers 16 residues. The CDR3 loop is CASSQDLPGMIYGYTF. Written as DNA, the CDR3 is TGCGCCAGCAGCCAAGATCTGCCAGGGATGATCTATGGCTACACCTTC.

The rearrangement links TRBV28 to TRBJ2-4; 7 nucleotides match TRBD1. After removal of 6 bases from V and 3 bases from J, the junction contained 5 bases not matched to a gene. This CDR3 comprises 14 residues. In germline, CDR1 is MDHEN, CDR2 SYDVKM. The CDR3 spells CASRETGFKNIQYF. The CDR3 nucleotides read TGTGCCAGCAGAGAGACAGGGTTCAAAAACATTCAGTACTTC.

The rearrangement links TRBV20-1 to TRBJ2-1; D is uncertain. The CDR3 totals 11 residues. The germline V gene encodes CDR1 DFQATT and CDR2 SNEGSKA (reference sequence). V was shortened by 3 bases and J by 8 bases, with 8 bases between the two germline ends. The CDR3 DNA sequence: TGCAGTGCTAGGTTTTATGATGAGCAGTTCTTC. It is translated as CSARFYDEQFF.

The V gene is TRBV18, the J gene TRBJ1-4, with 7 bases aligning to TRBD1. Germline CDR1 KGHSH, CDR2 LQKENI. V shed 3 bases and J 1 base; nucleotides not matched to a gene: 8. This CDR3 region has 17 residues. CDR3 coding DNA: TGTGCCAGCTCACCTAAAACAGGGGATGAAACTAATGAAAAACTGTTTTTT. This translates into CASSPKTGDETNEKLFF.

The chain carries TRBV5-4 and TRBJ1-2; the D is unclear. Between the trimmed V and J ends, which lost 2 bases and 0 bases, there was a span of 5 bases. The CDR3 is 13 amino acids. The germline V gene has CDR1 SGHNT and CDR2 YYREEE (reference sequence). In DNA, the CDR3 is TGTGCCAGCAGCTTCGGAGCTAACTATGGCTACACCTTC. Its translation: CASSFGANYGYTF.

About this clone itself: Other DNA sequences in this sample translate to the same CDR3. In DNA form, the CDR3 reads TGTGCCAGCAGCTCCGGCCAGGGCAATTCACCCCTCCACTTT. It encodes CASSSGQGNSPLHF. This chain connects TRBV7-3 to TRBJ1-6; D is perhaps TRBD1 (5 bases). The CDR3 totals 14 residues. Germline V gene sequence: CDR1 SGHTA, CDR2 FQGTGA. Trimming shortened V by 4 bases and J by 7 bases, and 11 bases separated the two germline ends.

The CDR3 region has the DNA TGTGCCAGCAGTGAACTCCGGGACAGGGTAATTGAGCAGTACTTC. Protein: CASSELRDRVIEQYF. The V and J genes are TRBV2 and TRBJ2-7; 9 positions agree with TRBD1. Trimming took 2 bases from V and 7 from J; bases not matched to a gene: 9. The CDR3 is made up of 15 amino acids. Germline V gene data show CDR1 as SNHLY and CDR2 as FYNNEI. Full variable domain (remainder filled in from reference TRBV2 and TRBJ2-7): EPEVTQTPSHQVTQMGQEVILRCVPISNHLYFYWYRQILGQKVEFLVSFYNNEISEKSEIFDDQFSVERPDGSNFTLKIRSTKLEDSAMYFCASSELRDRVIEQYFGPGTRLTVT.

This chain connects TRBV5-5 to TRBJ1-6; D ambiguous. The CDR3 loop spans 14 amino acids. Trimming removed 0 bases from V and 7 bases from J, with 8 bases in between. Germline loops: CDR1 SGHKS, CDR2 YYEKEE (reference sequence). The CDR3 region is CASSLGPRNSPLHF. CDR3 coding DNA: TGTGCCAGCAGCTTGGGCCCTAGAAATTCACCCCTCCACTTT.

This chain joins TRBV7-8 and TRBJ1-5; 10 bases are shared with TRBD1. This CDR3 contains 15 residues. With 5 bases clipped from V and 5 bases from J, the junction kept 6 bases outside the gene matches. Germline V lookup: CDR1 SGHVS, CDR2 FQNEAQ. As DNA, the CDR3 is TGTGCCAGCAGCACCACGGACAGGGGGGATCAGCCCCAGCATTTT. It codes for CASSTTDRGDQPQHF.

The chain links TRBV14 to TRBJ1-2; unclear D gene. In germline, CDR1 is SGHDN, CDR2 FVKESK. The V gene lost 0 bases and the J gene lost 4 bases, with 15 bases spanning the gap. The CDR3 contains 16 residues. DNA for the CDR3: TGTGCCAGCAGCCAAGATGTGGGCCCCCCAAGCTATGGCTACACCTTC. Its protein is CASSQDVGPPSYGYTF.

The chain employs TRBV7-2 and TRBJ2-7; tentatively, D is TRBD2 (5 bases). The germline V gene has CDR1 SGHTA and CDR2 FQGNSA. This CDR3 is 12 amino acids long. Deletions cut 0 bases from V and 5 bases from J, with 5 bases between. The CDR3, as DNA: TGTGCCAGCAGCTTAGCCGGGGACGAGCAGTACTTC. Protein: CASSLAGDEQYF.

The V call is TRBV9, the J call TRBJ2-5, with D perhaps TRBD2 (5 bases). The CDR3 extends over 12 amino acids. With 0 bases removed from V and 5 bases from J, the gap between germline ends came to 5 bases. Germline CDR1 is SGDLS and CDR2 is YYNGEE. CDR3 nucleotide sequence: TGTGCCAGCAGCGTAGGAGGGGAGACCCAGTACTTC. Amino acids: CASSVGGETQYF.

The CDR3 spells CSGTTGVNYGYTF. DNA for the CDR3: TGCAGCGGCACGACAGGTGTTAACTATGGCTACACCTTC. The chain uses TRBV29-1 and TRBJ1-2, with TRBD1 as a possible D gene (6 bases). The CDR3 spans 13 residues. Germline CDR1 is SQVTM and CDR2 is ANQGSEA. With 7 bases removed from V and 1 base from J, the gap between germline ends came to 13 bases.